This T cell receptor (beta chain) came from a study of T cells in Graves' hyperthyroidism and ophthalmopathy. CDR3 length: 14 residues. Germline V gives CDR1 MDHEN, CDR2 SYDVKM. V lost 1 base to trimming and J lost 2 bases, with 5 bases between them. This clonotype was observed a few times. TCR beta CDR3 sequences were amplified from RNA transcripts. The HTBI primer set drove a first-round RT-PCR of the TCR CDR3. MiXCR, run by TCRdb on the multiplex PCR reads, gives a single entry per CDR3 protein. The sample has fewer than 350,000 distinct CDR3 sequences, less than 20% seen once. This chain connects TRBV28 to TRBJ1-4, with unresolved D. This sequence was found in a man aged 50 to 59 with Graves' ophthalmopathy. The sequencing input was blood. Written as DNA, the CDR3 is TGTGCCAGCAGTTTATCCTGGACTAATGAAAAACTGTTTTTT. This gives the protein CASSLSWTNEKLFF.